This T cell receptor beta chain was profiled in a study of tumor-infiltrating lymphocytes in primary liver carcinoma. On the study more broadly: Stage T1-T3 N0M0 tumors measured roughly 4.2 to 11 cm at most. Study results and limitations: A small share of top clones, only about 8-25%, was found in all five tumor regions.

Priming with a constant-region primer yielded TCR beta cDNA from about 500 ng total RNA. Construction of TCR beta libraries relied on three successive nested multiplex PCR rounds employing slightly modified ARM-PCR. Rounds one and two of PCR, each of roughly 10 cycles, were primed with TRBV1-TRBV30 forward primers and a C-beta reverse primer. TCRdb passed the multiplex PCR reads through MiXCR, listing each CDR3 protein once. The repertoire holds tens of thousands of distinct CDR3 sequences, 60% to 75% seen once, with 25% to 30% in the top ten. This CDR3 comprises 15 residues. V shed 8 bases and J shed 3 bases, with 14 bases lying between them. Per germline, CDR1 MDHEN and CDR2 SYDVKM. Comments on this clonotype: Antigen specificity is unknown. This may come from a read error, since a much larger clone is one base off.

Co-extraction yielded RNA and DNA from around 20-30 mg of unsorted bulk tissue. The specimen sequenced was liver tumor tissue from sampling region 4. Described subset: tumor region T4, right-lateral pole. The rearrangement links TRBV28 to TRBJ2-6; possible D gene TRBD1, 6 bases. This sequence was found in a man aged 35 to 55 with primary liver carcinoma and hepatitis B virus infection. The CDR3 DNA reads TGTGCCAGCGGTTCGCACAGGGATGGGGCCAACGTCCTGACTTTC. Its translation is CASGSHRDGANVLTF.